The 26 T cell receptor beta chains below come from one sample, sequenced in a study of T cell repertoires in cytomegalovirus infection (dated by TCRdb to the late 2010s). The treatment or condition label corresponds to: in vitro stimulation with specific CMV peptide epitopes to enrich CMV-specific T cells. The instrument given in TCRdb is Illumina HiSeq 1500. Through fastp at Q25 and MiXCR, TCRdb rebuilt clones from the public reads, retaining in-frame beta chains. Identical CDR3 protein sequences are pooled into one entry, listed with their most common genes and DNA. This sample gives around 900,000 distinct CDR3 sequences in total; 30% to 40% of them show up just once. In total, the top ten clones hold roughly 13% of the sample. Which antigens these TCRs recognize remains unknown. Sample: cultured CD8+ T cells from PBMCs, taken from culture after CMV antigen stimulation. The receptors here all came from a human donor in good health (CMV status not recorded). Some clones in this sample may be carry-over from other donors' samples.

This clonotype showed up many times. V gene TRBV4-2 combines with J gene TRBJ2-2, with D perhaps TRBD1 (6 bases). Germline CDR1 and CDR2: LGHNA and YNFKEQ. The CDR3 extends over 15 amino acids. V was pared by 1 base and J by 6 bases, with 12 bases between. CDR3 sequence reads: CASSQVRGESGELFF. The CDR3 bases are TGTGCCAGCAGCCAAGTCAGGGGCGAGTCCGGGGAGCTGTTTTTT.

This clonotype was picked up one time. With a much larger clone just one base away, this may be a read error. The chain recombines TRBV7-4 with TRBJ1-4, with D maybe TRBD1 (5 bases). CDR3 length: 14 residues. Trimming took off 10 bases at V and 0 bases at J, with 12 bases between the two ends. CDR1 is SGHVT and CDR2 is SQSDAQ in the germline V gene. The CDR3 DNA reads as TGTGCCAACAGAGGGACGGCAACTAATGAAAAACTGTTTTTT. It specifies CANRGTATNEKLFF.

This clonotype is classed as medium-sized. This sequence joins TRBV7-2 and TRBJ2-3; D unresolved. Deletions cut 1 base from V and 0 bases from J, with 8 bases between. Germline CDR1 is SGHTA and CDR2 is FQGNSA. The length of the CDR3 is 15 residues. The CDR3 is CASSLGPTSTDTQYF. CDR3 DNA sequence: TGTGCCAGCAGCTTAGGCCCGACTAGCACAGATACGCAGTATTTT. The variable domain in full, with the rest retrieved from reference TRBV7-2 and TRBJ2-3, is GAGVSQSPSNKVTEKGKDVELRCDPISGHTALYWYRQSLGQGLEFLIYFQGNSAPDKSGLPSDRFSAERTGGSVSTLTIQRTQQEDSAVYLCASSLGPTSTDTQYFGPGTRLTVL.

As DNA, the CDR3 is TGTGCCACCAGCGGAGGGACAGGTTATGGTTCTGGAAACACCATATATTTT. Protein sequence: CATSGGTGYGSGNTIYF. The chain combines TRBV15 with TRBJ1-3; 8 bases map to TRBD1. There are 17 residues in the CDR3. The junction had 10 bases not matched to a gene; V was cut back by 5 bases and J by 1 base. Germline loops: CDR1 LNHNV, CDR2 YYDKDF (reference sequence). The variable domain in full, with the rest retrieved from reference TRBV15 and TRBJ1-3, is DAMVIQNPRYQVTQFGKPVTLSCSQTLNHNVMYWYQQKSSQAPKLLFHYYDKDFNNEADTPDNFQSRRPNTSFCFLDIRSPGLGDTAMYLCATSGGTGYGSGNTIYFGEGSWLTVV.

This chain's CDR3 is CASSQGGSWEKLFF. The CDR3 region has the DNA TGTGCCAGCAGTCAAGGGGGGTCTTGGGAAAAACTGTTTTTT. The rearrangement uses TRBV27 and TRBJ1-4; possible D gene TRBD1, 6 bases. Per the germline V gene, CDR1 is MNHEY and CDR2 is SMNVEV (reference sequence). Trimming took off 5 bases at V and 8 bases at J, with 15 bases between the two ends. The CDR3 runs 14 residues.

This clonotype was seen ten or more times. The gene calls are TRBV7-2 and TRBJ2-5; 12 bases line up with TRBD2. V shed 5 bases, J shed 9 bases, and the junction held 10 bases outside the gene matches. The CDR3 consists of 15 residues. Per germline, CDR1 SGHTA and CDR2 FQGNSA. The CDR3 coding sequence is TGTGCCAGCAGCCGCGGACTAGCGGGGTTCGAGGCCCAGTACTTC. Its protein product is CASSRGLAGFEAQYF.

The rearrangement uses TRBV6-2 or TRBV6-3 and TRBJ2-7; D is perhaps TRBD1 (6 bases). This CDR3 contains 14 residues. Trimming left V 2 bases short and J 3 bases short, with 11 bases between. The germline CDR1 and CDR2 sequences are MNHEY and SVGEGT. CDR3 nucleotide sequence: TGTGCCAGCAGTTACGGTGGGGGCGGCTACGAGCAGTACGTC. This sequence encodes CASSYGGGGYEQYV.

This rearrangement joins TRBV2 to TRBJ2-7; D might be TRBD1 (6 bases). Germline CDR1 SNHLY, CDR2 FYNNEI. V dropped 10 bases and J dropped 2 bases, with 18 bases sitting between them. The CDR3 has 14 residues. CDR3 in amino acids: CATTRWGPTYEQYF. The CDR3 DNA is TGTGCCACCACGAGGTGGGGGCCAACCTACGAGCAGTACTTC.

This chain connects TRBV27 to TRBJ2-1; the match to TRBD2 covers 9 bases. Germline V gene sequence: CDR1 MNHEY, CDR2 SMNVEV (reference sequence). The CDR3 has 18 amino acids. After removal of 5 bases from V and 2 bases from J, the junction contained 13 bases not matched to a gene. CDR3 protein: CASSPPPRLAATYNEQFF. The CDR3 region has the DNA TGTGCCAGCAGTCCCCCCCCTCGACTAGCGGCGACCTACAATGAGCAGTTCTTC.

CDR3 in DNA: TGTGCCAGCAGAGAAGGGGGGGAGCAGTACTTC. Translating gives CASREGGEQYF. This sequence joins TRBV5-5 and TRBJ2-7; D tentatively reads TRBD1 or TRBD2 (6 bases each). Germline V CDR1 and CDR2: SGHKS, YYEKEE (reference sequence). Trimming cost V 5 bases and J 7 bases, with 10 bases left between them. This CDR3 is 11 amino acids long. Full variable domain (remainder filled in from reference TRBV5-5 and TRBJ2-7): DAGVTQSPTHLIKTRGQQVTLRCSPISGHKSVSWYQQVLGQGPQFIFQYYEKEERGRGNFPDRFSARQFPNYSSELNVNALLLGDSALYLCASREGGEQYFGPGTRLTVT.

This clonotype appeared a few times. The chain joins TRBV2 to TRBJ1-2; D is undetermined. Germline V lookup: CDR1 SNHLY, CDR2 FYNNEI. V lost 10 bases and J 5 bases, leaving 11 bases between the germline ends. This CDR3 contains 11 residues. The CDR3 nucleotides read TGTGCCACCCATGGAGGGTATGGCTACACCTTC. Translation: CATHGGYGYTF. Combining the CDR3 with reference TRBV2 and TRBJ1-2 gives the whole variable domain EPEVTQTPSHQVTQMGQEVILRCVPISNHLYFYWYRQILGQKVEFLVSFYNNEISEKSEIFDDQFSVERPDGSNFTLKIRSTKLEDSAMYFCATHGGYGYTFGSGTRLTVV.

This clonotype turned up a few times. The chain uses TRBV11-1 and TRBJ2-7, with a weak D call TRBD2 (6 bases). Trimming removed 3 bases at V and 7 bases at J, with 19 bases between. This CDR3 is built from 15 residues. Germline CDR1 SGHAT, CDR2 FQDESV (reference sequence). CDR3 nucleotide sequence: TGTGCCAGCAGCTTCAGTCTGGGACCAGGGAGGGAGCAGTACTTC. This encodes CASSFSLGPGREQYF.

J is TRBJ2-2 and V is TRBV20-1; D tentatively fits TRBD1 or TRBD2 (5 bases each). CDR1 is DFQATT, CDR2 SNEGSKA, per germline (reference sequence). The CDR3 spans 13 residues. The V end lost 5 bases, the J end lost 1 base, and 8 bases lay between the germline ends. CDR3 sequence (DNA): TGCAGTGCTGTGGGGGAGAACACCGGGGAGCTGTTTTTT. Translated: CSAVGENTGELFF.

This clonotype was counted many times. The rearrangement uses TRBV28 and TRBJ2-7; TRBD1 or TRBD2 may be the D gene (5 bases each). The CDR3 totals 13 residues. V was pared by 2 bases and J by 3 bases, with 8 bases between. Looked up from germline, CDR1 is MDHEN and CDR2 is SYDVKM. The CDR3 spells CASSLGGHYEQYV. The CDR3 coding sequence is TGTGCCAGCAGTTTAGGGGGTCACTACGAGCAGTACGTC.

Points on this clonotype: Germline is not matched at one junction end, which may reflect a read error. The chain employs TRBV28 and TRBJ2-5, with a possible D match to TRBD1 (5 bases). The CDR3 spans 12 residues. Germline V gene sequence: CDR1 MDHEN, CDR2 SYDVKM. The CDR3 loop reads CVSREGYETQYF. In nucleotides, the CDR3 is TGTGTCAGCAGGGAAGGATATGAGACCCAGTACTTC.

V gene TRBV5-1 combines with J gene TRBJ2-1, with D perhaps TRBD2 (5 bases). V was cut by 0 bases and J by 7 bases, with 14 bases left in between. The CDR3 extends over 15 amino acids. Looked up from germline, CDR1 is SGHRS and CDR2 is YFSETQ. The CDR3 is CASSLGGLPGNEQFF. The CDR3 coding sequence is TGCGCCAGCAGCTTGGGTGGTCTCCCGGGGAATGAGCAGTTCTTC.

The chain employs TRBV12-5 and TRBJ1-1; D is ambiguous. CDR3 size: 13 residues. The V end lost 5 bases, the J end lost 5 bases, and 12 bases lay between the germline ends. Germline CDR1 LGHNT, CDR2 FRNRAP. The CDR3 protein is CASGPGGFTEAFF. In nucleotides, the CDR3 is TGTGCTAGTGGTCCCGGAGGGTTTACTGAAGCTTTCTTT.

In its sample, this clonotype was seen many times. The CDR3 protein is CASSYSGQDTGELFF. The CDR3 nucleotides read TGTGCCAGCAGTTACTCGGGCCAGGACACCGGGGAGCTGTTTTTT. The genes are TRBV6-2 or TRBV6-3 and TRBJ2-2; D gene unclear. This CDR3 contains 15 residues. Germline CDR1 MNHEY, CDR2 SVGEGT. Trimming took 0 bases from V and 3 from J, leaving 8 bases between them.

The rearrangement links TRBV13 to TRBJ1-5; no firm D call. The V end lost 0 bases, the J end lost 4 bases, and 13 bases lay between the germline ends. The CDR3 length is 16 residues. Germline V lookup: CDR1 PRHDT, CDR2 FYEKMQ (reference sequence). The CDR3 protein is CASSLGSEGNNQPQHF. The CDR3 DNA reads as TGTGCCAGCAGCTTAGGTTCGGAAGGCAATAATCAGCCCCAGCATTTT. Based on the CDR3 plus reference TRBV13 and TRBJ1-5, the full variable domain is AAGVIQSPRHLIKEKRETATLKCYPIPRHDTVYWYQQGPGQDPQFLISFYEKMQSDKGSIPDRFSAQQFSDYHSELNMSSLELGDSALYFCASSLGSEGNNQPQHFGDGTRLSIL.

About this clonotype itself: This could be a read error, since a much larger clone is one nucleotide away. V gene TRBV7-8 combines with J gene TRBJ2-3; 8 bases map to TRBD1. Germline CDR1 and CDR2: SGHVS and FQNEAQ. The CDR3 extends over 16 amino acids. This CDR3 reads CAGSPADRDPTDTQYF. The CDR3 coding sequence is TGTGCCGGCAGCCCAGCGGACAGGGACCCCACAGATACGCAGTATTTT.

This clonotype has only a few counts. The CDR3 is CASSLAWRDTDTQYF. CDR3 DNA: TGTGCCAGCAGCTTGGCATGGCGGGACACAGATACGCAGTATTTT. The chain links TRBV5-4 to TRBJ2-3; D might be TRBD2 (6 bases). V shed 0 bases and J shed 2 bases, with 10 bases lying between them. The CDR3 is 15 residues long. Germline assignment: CDR1 SGHNT and CDR2 YYREEE (reference sequence).

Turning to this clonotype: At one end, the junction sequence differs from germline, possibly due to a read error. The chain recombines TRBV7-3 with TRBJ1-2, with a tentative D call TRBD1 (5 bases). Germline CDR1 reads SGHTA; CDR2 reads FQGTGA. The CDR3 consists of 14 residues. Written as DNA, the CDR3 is TGTACCAGCAGCGACGGGACCGGAGGCTATGGCTACACCTTC. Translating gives CTSSDGTGGYGYTF.

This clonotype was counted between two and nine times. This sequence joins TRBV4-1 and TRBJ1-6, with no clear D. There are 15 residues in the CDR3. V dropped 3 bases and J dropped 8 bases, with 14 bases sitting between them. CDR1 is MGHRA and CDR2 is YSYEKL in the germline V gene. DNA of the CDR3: TGCGCCAGCAGCCACGCACGGATATTTGATTCACCCCTCCACTTT. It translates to CASSHARIFDSPLHF.

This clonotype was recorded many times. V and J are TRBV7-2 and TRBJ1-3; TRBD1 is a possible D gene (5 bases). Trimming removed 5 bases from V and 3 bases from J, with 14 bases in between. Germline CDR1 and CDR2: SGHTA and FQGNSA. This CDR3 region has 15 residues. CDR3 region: CASSASLGVGNTIYF. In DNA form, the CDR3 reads TGTGCCAGCAGCGCCTCCTTGGGGGTTGGAAACACCATATATTTT.

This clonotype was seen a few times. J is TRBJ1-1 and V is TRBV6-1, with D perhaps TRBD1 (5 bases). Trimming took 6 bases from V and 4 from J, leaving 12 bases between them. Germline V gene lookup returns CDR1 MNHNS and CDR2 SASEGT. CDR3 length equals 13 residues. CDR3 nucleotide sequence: TGTGCCAGCAGAAGATCGGGGGTCACTGAAGCTTTCTTT. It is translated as CASRRSGVTEAFF.

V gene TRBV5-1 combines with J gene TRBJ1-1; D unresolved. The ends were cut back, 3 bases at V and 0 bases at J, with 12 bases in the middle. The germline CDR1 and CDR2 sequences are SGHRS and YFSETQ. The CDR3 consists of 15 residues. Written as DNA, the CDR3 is TGCGCCAGCAGCTCTACCGGGTCCATGAACACTGAAGCTTTCTTT. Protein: CASSSTGSMNTEAFF.